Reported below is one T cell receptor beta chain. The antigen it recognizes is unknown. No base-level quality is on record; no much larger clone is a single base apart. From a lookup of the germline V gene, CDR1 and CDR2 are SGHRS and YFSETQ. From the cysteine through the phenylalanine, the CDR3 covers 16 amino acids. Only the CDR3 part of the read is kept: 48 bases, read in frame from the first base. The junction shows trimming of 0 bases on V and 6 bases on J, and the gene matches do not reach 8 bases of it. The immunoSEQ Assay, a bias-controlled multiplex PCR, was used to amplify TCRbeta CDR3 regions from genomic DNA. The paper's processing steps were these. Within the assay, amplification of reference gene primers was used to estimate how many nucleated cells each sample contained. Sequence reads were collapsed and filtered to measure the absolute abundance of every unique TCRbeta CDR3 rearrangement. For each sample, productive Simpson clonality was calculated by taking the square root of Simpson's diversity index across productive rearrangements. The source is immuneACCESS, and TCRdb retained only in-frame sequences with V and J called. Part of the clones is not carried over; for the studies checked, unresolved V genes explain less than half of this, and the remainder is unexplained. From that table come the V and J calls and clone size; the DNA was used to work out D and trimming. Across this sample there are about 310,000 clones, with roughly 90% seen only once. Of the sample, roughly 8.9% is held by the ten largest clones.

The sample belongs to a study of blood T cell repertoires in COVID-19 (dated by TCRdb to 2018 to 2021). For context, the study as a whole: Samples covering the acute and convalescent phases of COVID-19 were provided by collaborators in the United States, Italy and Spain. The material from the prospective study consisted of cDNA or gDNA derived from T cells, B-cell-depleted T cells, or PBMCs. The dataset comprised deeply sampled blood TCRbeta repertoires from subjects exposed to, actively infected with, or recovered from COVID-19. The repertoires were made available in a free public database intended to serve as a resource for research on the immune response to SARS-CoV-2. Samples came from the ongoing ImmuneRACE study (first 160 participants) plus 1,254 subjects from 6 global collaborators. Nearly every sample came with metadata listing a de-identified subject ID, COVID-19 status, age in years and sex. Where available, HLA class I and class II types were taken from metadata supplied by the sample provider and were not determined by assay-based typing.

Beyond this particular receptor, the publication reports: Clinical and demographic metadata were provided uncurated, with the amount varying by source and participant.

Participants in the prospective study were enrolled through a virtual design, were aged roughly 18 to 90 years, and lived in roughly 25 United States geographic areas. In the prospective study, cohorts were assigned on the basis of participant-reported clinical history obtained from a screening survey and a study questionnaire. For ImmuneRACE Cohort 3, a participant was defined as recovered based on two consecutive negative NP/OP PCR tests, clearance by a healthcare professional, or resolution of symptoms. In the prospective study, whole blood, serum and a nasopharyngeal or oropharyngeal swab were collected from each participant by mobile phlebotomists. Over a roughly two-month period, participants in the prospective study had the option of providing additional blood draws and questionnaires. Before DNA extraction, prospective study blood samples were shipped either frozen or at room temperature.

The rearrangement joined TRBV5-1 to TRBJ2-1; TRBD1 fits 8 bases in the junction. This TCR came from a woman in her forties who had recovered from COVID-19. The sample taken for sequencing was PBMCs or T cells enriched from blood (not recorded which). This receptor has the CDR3 CASSLVSGTGVNEQFF. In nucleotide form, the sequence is TGCGCCAGCAGCTTGGTGTCTGGGACAGGCGTCAATGAGCAGTTCTTC.